The present TCR beta chain was sequenced within a study of OX40 agonist ivuxolimab in advanced cancers. Turning to the study itself: Treatment received earlier with anti-PD-1, anti-PD-L1 or anti-CTLA-4 agents was allowed, and around 40% had some.

In its sample, this clone was seen a few times. No antigen is known for it. V dropped 4 bases and J dropped 1; count of bases not matched to a gene: 4. In germline, CDR1 is SGHRS, CDR2 YFSETQ. The CDR3 has 14 residues. The protocol was immunoSEQ multiplex PCR, while the TCRdb copy is restricted to in-frame clones and leaves out a portion. This sample carries some 50,000 clones, over 80% of them seen once, and the ten largest clones take approximately 3%. Peripheral blood came from all dose cohorts at three timepoints. The study's findings and limits: Expanded clones were, on average, more numerous in CD8+ T cells than in CD4+.

The TCR comes from an adult with an advanced solid tumor such as melanoma, head and neck, liver or kidney cancer. The sequences come from CD4+ or CD8+ T cells sorted from blood, collected in a trial of the OX40 agonist ivuxolimab. This chain uses TRBV5-1 with TRBJ1-2; TRBD1 matches 7 bases. The CDR3 here is CASSPGTDNYGYTF. CDR3 in DNA: TGCGCCAGCAGCCCAGGGACAGATAACTATGGCTACACCTTC.